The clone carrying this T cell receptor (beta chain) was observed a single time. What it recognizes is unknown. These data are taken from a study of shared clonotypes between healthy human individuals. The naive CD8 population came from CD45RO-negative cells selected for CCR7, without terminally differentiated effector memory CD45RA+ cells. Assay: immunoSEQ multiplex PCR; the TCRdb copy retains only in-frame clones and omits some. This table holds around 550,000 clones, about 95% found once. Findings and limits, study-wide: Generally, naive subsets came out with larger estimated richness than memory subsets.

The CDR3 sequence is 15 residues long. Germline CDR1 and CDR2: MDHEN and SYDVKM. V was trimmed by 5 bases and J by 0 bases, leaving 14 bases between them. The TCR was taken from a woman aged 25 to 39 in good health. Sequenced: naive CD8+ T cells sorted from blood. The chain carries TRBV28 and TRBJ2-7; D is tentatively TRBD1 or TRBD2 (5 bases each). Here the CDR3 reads CASSIIGTHSYEQYF. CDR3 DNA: TGTGCCAGCAGTATCATCGGGACGCACTCCTACGAGCAGTACTTC.